This TCR beta chain was captured by sequencing in a study of blood T cell repertoires in COVID-19. Study-level information: Samples taken during acute and convalescent COVID-19 were collected in the United States, Italy and Spain.

In the authors' methods: Reference gene primer amplification gave nucleated cell count estimates. Assay used: immunoSEQ multiplex PCR; TCRdb lists only in-frame clones, some missing. The V and J calls and clone size were taken over from that table, and D and trimming were inferred from the DNA. The data contain 150,000 to 200,000 clones, more than 70% of them seen just once; the ten biggest clones take up roughly 2.6%. The CDR3 runs 12 residues. The V gene's germline CDR1 is SQVTM and CDR2 ANQGSEA. V dropped 6 bases and J dropped 3 bases, with 11 bases sitting between them. This receptor was identified in a man aged 35 to 55 with active or convalescent COVID-19. The rearrangement joins TRBV29-1 to TRBJ1-1; tentatively, D is TRBD1 (5 bases). The sequenced material came from peripheral blood. The DNA for the CDR3 is TGCAGCGTGGAATTAGGGGACACTGAAGCTTTCTTT. Protein: CSVELGDTEAFF.